The 29 T cell receptor beta chains presented below share a single source sample, sequenced in a study of blood T cell repertoires in COVID-19. This table comes from immunoSEQ multiplex PCR, and its TCRdb copy is limited to in-frame clones, with some not included. The sample has about 140,000 clones; around 76% are singletons. Sequenced material: peripheral blood. These receptors were taken from a man in his 60s with acute or convalescent COVID-19.

The chain uses TRBV9 and TRBJ2-1; a weak D match, TRBD1 (7 bases). With 0 bases removed from V and 4 bases from J, the gap between germline ends came to 14 bases. Germline CDR1 reads SGDLS; CDR2 reads YYNGEE. This CDR3 contains 16 residues. DNA for the CDR3: TGTGCCAGCAGCGTAGGGCGGGACAGAGATTACAATGAGCAGTTCTTC. It is translated as CASSVGRDRDYNEQFF.

The table lists this clone with a count of one. J is TRBJ2-1 and V is TRBV9; 7 nucleotides agree with TRBD2. CDR3 length: 15 residues. The V gene end was trimmed by 2 bases and the J gene end by 2 bases; junction bases not matched to a gene: 4. From germline, CDR1 is SGDLS and CDR2 YYNGEE. The CDR3 region is CASSVASGTYNEQFF. The CDR3, as DNA: TGTGCCAGCAGCGTGGCTAGCGGAACCTACAATGAGCAGTTCTTC. Full variable domain (remainder filled in from reference TRBV9 and TRBJ2-1): DSGVTQTPKHLITATGQRVTLRCSPRSGDLSVYWYQQSLDQGLQFLIQYYNGEERAKGNILERFSAQQFPDLHSELNLSSLELGDSALYFCASSVASGTYNEQFFGPGTRLTVL.

This chain connects TRBV27 to TRBJ2-2, with D perhaps matching TRBD2 (7 bases). Trimming cost V 6 bases and J 6 bases, with 17 bases left between them. Germline V gene data show CDR1 as MNHEY and CDR2 as SMNVEV (reference sequence). This CDR3 spans 15 amino acids. Written as DNA, the CDR3 is TGTGCCAGCAGCCTGAAGGGGGGGCATCCCGGGGAGCTGTTTTTT. Residues: CASSLKGGHPGELFF.

The genes are TRBV6-2 or TRBV6-3 and TRBJ2-7; D is possibly TRBD2 (5 bases). V lost 2 bases, J lost 4 bases, and 6 bases lay in between. There are 12 residues in the CDR3. Germline V gene sequence: CDR1 MNHEY, CDR2 SVGEGT. This chain's CDR3 is CASSYTGYEQYF. The DNA of the CDR3 is TGTGCCAGCAGTTACACGGGATACGAGCAGTACTTC.

The chain recombines TRBV28 with TRBJ2-3; D may be TRBD2 (6 bases). Per germline, CDR1 MDHEN and CDR2 SYDVKM. CDR3 length equals 15 residues. V was clipped by 5 bases and J by 0 bases, with 12 bases between them. CDR3 protein: CASSRWGVSTDTQYF. CDR3 DNA: TGTGCCAGCAGTCGGTGGGGGGTTAGCACAGATACGCAGTATTTT.

The DNA of the CDR3 is TGTGCCAGCAGCCAAGGGACGGCTAGCGGGAGTGCAGATACGCAGTATTTT. Translated: CASSQGTASGSADTQYF. The chain joins TRBV3-1 (or the pseudogene TRBV3-2) to TRBJ2-3, with 10 bases identical to TRBD2. J gave up 4 bases and V 1 base, and 8 bases lay outside the gene matches. The germline V gene has CDR1 LGHDT and CDR2 YNNKEL (reference sequence). This CDR3 region has 17 residues.

In this sample, this clone turned up once. The CDR3 bases are TGTGCCAGCAGTTTTGGGGGGGGCTGGAGCTATGGCTACACCTTC. This sequence encodes CASSFGGGWSYGYTF. The chain employs TRBV28 and TRBJ1-2; tentatively, D is TRBD1 (6 bases). This CDR3 comprises 15 residues. In germline, CDR1 is MDHEN, CDR2 SYDVKM. V gave up 3 bases and J gave up 4 bases, with 15 bases separating them.

The CDR3 DNA follows: TGCGCCAGCAGCTTCGGTAGCCCCCCCGGGGAGCTGTTTTTT. Translation: CASSFGSPPGELFF. The J gene is TRBJ2-2, the V gene TRBV5-1; D gene uncertain. Between the trimmed V and J ends, which lost 2 bases and 6 bases, there was a span of 11 bases. This CDR3 is 14 amino acids long. Per the germline V gene, CDR1 is SGHRS and CDR2 is YFSETQ.

In its sample, this clone was seen a few times. The chain recombines TRBV11-2 with TRBJ2-2, with a tentative D call TRBD1 (5 bases). Trimming stripped 0 bases from V and 6 bases from J, with 11 bases between. The CDR3 is 15 amino acids. The germline gives CDR1 SGHAT, CDR2 FQNNGV. Written as DNA, the CDR3 is TGTGCCAGCAGCTTAGACCCTCGACAGCCCGGGGAGCTGTTTTTT. Its protein is CASSLDPRQPGELFF.

V gene TRBV29-1 combines with J gene TRBJ1-5, with a weak D call TRBD1 (6 bases). The CDR3 runs to 15 residues. Germline V gives CDR1 SQVTM, CDR2 ANQGSEA. Trimming pared 2 bases from V and 0 bases from J, leaving 11 bases between. CDR3 region: CSVEPPGDSNQPQHF. Written as DNA, the CDR3 is TGCAGCGTTGAACCTCCAGGGGATAGCAATCAGCCCCAGCATTTT.

V usage is TRBV5-5 and J usage is TRBJ2-5; TRBD2 matches at 8 bases. Germline V CDR1 and CDR2: SGHKS, YYEKEE (reference sequence). The junction had 6 bases not matched to a gene; V was cut back by 2 bases and J by 3 bases. This CDR3 has 15 residues. CDR3 in DNA: TGTGCCAGCAGCTTTCCGGGACTAGGAAAAGAGACCCAGTACTTC. Translation: CASSFPGLGKETQYF.

The V and J genes are TRBV19 and TRBJ1-1; D is possibly TRBD1 (5 bases). The CDR3 length is 14 residues. Germline CDR1 is LNHDA and CDR2 is SQIVND (reference sequence). Between the trimmed V and J ends, which lost 2 bases and 4 bases, there was a span of 11 bases. CDR3 bases: TGTGCCAGTAGTATAACAGCAGGGCTCACTGAAGCTTTCTTT. Translation gives CASSITAGLTEAFF.

The chain has TRBV20-1 and TRBJ2-7, with TRBD1 as a possible D gene (5 bases). V dropped 6 bases and J dropped 2 bases, with 8 bases sitting between them. In germline, CDR1 is DFQATT, CDR2 SNEGSKA (reference sequence). CDR3 length: 11 amino acids. The CDR3 is CSAPGTYEQYF. CDR3 bases: TGCAGTGCCCCAGGGACCTACGAGCAGTACTTC.

The gene calls are TRBV28 and TRBJ1-4, with D possibly being TRBD1 (5 bases). The V end was cut by 6 bases, the J end by 4 bases, with 18 bases between. The CDR3 has 16 amino acids. In germline, CDR1 is MDHEN, CDR2 SYDVKM. CDR3 residues: CASSLTTGSVNEKLFF. The CDR3 DNA reads TGTGCCAGCAGCCTTACAACAGGTTCCGTTAATGAAAAACTGTTTTTT. The complete variable domain, with remaining parts taken from reference TRBV28 and TRBJ1-4, reads DVKVTQSSRYLVKRTGEKVFLECVQDMDHENMFWYRQDPGLGLRLIYFSYDVKMKEKGDIPEGYSVSREKKERFSLILESASTNQTSMYLCASSLTTGSVNEKLFFGSGTQLSVL.

A remark on this clone: Germline is not matched at one junction end, which may reflect a read error. The gene calls are TRBV15 and TRBJ2-4; D is perhaps TRBD2 (6 bases). This CDR3 has 13 residues. CDR1 LNHNV and CDR2 YYDKDF come from the germline V gene (reference sequence). The CDR3 here is CATSRDGEESKGF. CDR3 sequence (DNA): TGTGCCACCAGCAGAGACGGGGAGGAGTCGAAGGGGTTC.

This chain uses TRBV3-1 (or the pseudogene TRBV3-2) with TRBJ1-2; D is undetermined. Deletions cut 6 bases from V and 4 bases from J, with 6 bases between. The CDR3 consists of 11 residues. The V gene's germline CDR1 is LGHDT and CDR2 YNNKEL (reference sequence). CDR3 amino acids: CASSYSYGYTF. DNA of the CDR3: TGTGCCAGCAGTTACTCCTATGGCTACACCTTC.

The rearrangement joins TRBV10-2 to TRBJ2-7; D might be TRBD1 (6 bases). Looked up from germline, CDR1 is WSHSY and CDR2 is SAAADI. Trimming took 2 bases from V and 5 from J, leaving 13 bases between them. This CDR3 contains 14 residues. This chain's CDR3 is CASSEAGEMDEQYF. The CDR3 DNA is TGCGCCAGCAGTGAGGCAGGGGAAATGGACGAGCAGTACTTC.

This chain uses TRBV28 with TRBJ1-2; 7 nucleotides agree with TRBD1. The trim removed 7 bases at V and 5 bases at J, leaving 13 bases unmatched. CDR1 is MDHEN and CDR2 is SYDVKM in the germline V gene. This CDR3 spans 15 amino acids. The CDR3 reads CASTSTGEGRYGYTF. The CDR3 DNA reads as TGTGCCAGCACCTCAACAGGGGAAGGAAGGTATGGCTACACCTTC.

The chain has TRBV10-3 and TRBJ2-5; a weak D match, TRBD2 (6 bases). In germline, CDR1 is ENHRY, CDR2 SYGVKD. This CDR3 has 15 residues. Between the trimmed V and J ends, which lost 0 bases and 5 bases, there was a span of 13 bases. CDR3 DNA sequence: TGTGCCATCAGTGAGTCCACCCTGGGGAGGGAGACCCAGTACTTC. It specifies CAISESTLGRETQYF.

CDR3 sequence reads: CASSEETGRYNEQFF. CDR3 nucleotides: TGTGCCAGCAGTGAAGAGACAGGGCGCTACAATGAGCAGTTCTTC. This chain connects TRBV2 to TRBJ2-1; 7 bases line up with TRBD1. The ends lost 1 base at V and 3 bases at J; junction bases unmatched: 3. Germline loops: CDR1 SNHLY, CDR2 FYNNEI. The CDR3 runs 15 residues.

The CDR3 DNA is TGTGCCAGCAGCTTCGACTATGGCTACACCTTC. Its protein product is CASSFDYGYTF. The chain recombines TRBV7-9 with TRBJ1-2; D not resolved. The CDR3 covers 11 residues. Trimming left V 3 bases short and J 3 bases short, with 2 bases between. The V gene's germline CDR1 is SEHNR and CDR2 FQNEAQ (reference sequence). The full variable domain, rest sourced from reference TRBV7-9 and TRBJ1-2, is DTGVSQNPRHKITKRGQNVTFRCDPISEHNRLYWYRQTLGQGPEFLTYFQNEAQLEKSRLLSDRFSAERPKGSFSTLEIQRTEQGDSAMYLCASSFDYGYTFGSGTRLTVV.

The chain employs TRBV19 and TRBJ1-5; D gene unclear. Trimming removed 8 bases at V and 5 bases at J, with 13 bases between. The CDR3 contains 13 residues. Per the germline V gene, CDR1 is LNHDA and CDR2 is SQIVND (reference sequence). CDR3 nucleotide sequence: TGTGCCAGTCGCGGCAGACTTTATCAGCCCCAGCATTTT. As protein: CASRGRLYQPQHF.

The chain joins TRBV30 to TRBJ1-1; no definite D call. The CDR3 totals 15 residues. The ends were cut back, 0 bases at V and 4 bases at J, with 15 bases in the middle. In germline, CDR1 is GTSNPN, CDR2 SVGIG (reference sequence). This CDR3 is CAWSVLEGGSTEAFF. The CDR3 nucleotides are TGTGCCTGGAGTGTACTCGAGGGTGGAAGCACTGAAGCTTTCTTT. The entire variable domain, with the rest obtained from reference TRBV30 and TRBJ1-1, is as follows: SQTIHQWPATLVQPVGSPLSLECTVEGTSNPNLYWYRQAAGRGLQLLFYSVGIGQISSEVPQNLSASRPQDRQFILSSKKLLLSDSGFYLCAWSVLEGGSTEAFFGQGTRLTVV.

This clone was seen at least ten times. This chain joins TRBV13 and TRBJ2-2; the D is unclear. Per the germline V gene, CDR1 is PRHDT and CDR2 is FYEKMQ (reference sequence). This CDR3 has 15 residues. With 0 bases removed from V and 3 bases from J, the gap between germline ends came to 8 bases. CDR3 nucleotides: TGTGCCAGCAGCTTAGGGTCTCAGTACACCGGGGAGCTGTTTTTT. Protein product: CASSLGSQYTGELFF.

This rearrangement joins TRBV27 to TRBJ2-3, with 10 positions matching TRBD2. The CDR3 contains 16 residues. The J segment lost 1 base and the V segment lost 2 bases, leaving 3 bases of the junction unmatched. Germline values: CDR1 MNHEY, CDR2 SMNVEV (reference sequence). CDR3 residues: CASSLRLAGGTDTQYF. The CDR3 DNA follows: TGTGCCAGCAGTTTACGCCTAGCGGGGGGCACAGATACGCAGTATTTT.

Only one count was recorded for this clone. The V call is TRBV29-1, the J call TRBJ2-5; maybe TRBD1 (6 bases). Trimming took off 4 bases at V and 5 bases at J, with 17 bases between the two ends. The CDR3 totals 14 residues. Germline V gene sequence: CDR1 SQVTM, CDR2 ANQGSEA. CDR3: CSVVGQGQSETQYF. Written as DNA, the CDR3 is TGCAGCGTTGTGGGGCAGGGGCAATCGGAGACCCAGTACTTC.

The chain links TRBV23-1 to TRBJ1-1; 8 nucleotides align to TRBD1. TRBV23-1 is reported as an ORF; its role is uncertain. The CDR3 sequence is 13 residues long. The J segment lost 7 bases and the V segment lost 7 bases, leaving 8 bases of the junction unmatched. The CDR3 DNA sequence: TGCGCCAGCAATCAGACAGGGGCTAGTGAAGCTTTCTTT. It is translated as CASNQTGASEAFF.

V usage is TRBV5-4 and J usage is TRBJ2-7; 7 bases are shared with TRBD1. Germline-derived CDR1 and CDR2 are SGHNT and YYREEE (reference sequence). The CDR3 has 15 amino acids. V was clipped by 4 bases and J by 2 bases; unmatched bases: 9. The CDR3 spells CASSDDRVRTYEQYF. CDR3 nucleotide sequence: TGTGCCAGCAGCGATGACAGGGTTAGGACCTACGAGCAGTACTTC.

This clone was observed a handful of times. The rearrangement links TRBV5-1 to TRBJ1-5, with 8 bases lining up with TRBD1. The CDR3 spans 14 residues. Per the germline V gene, CDR1 is SGHRS and CDR2 is YFSETQ. V dropped 0 bases and J dropped 5; count of bases not matched to a gene: 1. Here the CDR3 reads CASSLGQGYQPQHF. The CDR3 nucleotides are TGCGCCAGCAGCTTGGGACAGGGGTATCAGCCCCAGCATTTT.